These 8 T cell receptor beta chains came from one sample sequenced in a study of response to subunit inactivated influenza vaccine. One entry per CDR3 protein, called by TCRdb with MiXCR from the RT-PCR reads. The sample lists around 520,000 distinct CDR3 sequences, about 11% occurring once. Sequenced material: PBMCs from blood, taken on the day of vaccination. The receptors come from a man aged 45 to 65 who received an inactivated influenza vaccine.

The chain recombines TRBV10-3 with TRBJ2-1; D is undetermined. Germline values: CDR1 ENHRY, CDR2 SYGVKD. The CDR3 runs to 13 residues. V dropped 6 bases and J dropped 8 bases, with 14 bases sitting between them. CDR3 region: CAISWSIRDEQFF. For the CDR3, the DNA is TGTGCCATCAGCTGGTCTATACGGGATGAGCAGTTCTTC.

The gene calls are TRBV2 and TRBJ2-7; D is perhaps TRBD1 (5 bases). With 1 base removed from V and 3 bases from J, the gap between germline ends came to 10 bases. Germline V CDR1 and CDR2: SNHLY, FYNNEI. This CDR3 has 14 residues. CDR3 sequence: CASSEDRTDYEQYF. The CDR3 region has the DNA TGTGCCAGCAGTGAAGACAGGACGGACTACGAGCAGTACTTC. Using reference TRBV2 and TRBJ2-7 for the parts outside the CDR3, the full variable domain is EPEVTQTPSHQVTQMGQEVILRCVPISNHLYFYWYRQILGQKVEFLVSFYNNEISEKSEIFDDQFSVERPDGSNFTLKIRSTKLEDSAMYFCASSEDRTDYEQYFGPGTRLTVT.

The CDR3 region has the DNA TGCAGTGCCAGGACAGGGTCTGGGGCCAACGTCCTGACTTTC. Protein: CSARTGSGANVLTF. V and J are TRBV20-1 and TRBJ2-6; 8 bases align to TRBD1. This CDR3 region has 14 residues. J gave up 1 base and V 6 bases, and 2 bases lay outside the gene matches. Germline CDR1 and CDR2: DFQATT and SNEGSKA (reference sequence).

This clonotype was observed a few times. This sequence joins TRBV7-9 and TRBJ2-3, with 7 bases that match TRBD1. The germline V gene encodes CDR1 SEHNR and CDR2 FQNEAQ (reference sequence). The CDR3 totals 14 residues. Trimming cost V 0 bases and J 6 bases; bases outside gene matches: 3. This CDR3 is CASSLAVTGDTQYF. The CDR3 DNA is TGTGCCAGCAGCTTAGCCGTGACAGGGGATACGCAGTATTTT.

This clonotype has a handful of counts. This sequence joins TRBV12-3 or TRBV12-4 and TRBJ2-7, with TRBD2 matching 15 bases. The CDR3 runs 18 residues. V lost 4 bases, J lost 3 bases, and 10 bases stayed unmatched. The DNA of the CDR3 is TGTGCCAGCAGTTCTCGAGGACTAGCGGGGGGGAGGATCTACGAGCAGTACTTC. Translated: CASSSRGLAGGRIYEQYF.

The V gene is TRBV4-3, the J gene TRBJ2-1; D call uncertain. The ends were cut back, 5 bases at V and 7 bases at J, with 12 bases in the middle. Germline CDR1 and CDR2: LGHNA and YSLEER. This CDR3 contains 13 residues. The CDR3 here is CASSTGVGNEQFF. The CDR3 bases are TGCGCCAGCAGCACCGGAGTGGGGAATGAGCAGTTCTTC.

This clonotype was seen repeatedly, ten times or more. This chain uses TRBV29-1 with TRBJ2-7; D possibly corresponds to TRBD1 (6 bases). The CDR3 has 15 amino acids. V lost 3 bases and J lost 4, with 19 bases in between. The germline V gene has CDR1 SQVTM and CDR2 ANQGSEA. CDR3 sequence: CSVEITDSGSYEQYF. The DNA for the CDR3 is TGCAGCGTTGAGATAACGGACAGCGGTTCATACGAGCAGTACTTC.

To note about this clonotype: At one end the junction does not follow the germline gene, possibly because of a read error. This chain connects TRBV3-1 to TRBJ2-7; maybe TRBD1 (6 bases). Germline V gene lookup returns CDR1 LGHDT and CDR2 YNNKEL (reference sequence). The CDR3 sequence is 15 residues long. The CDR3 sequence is CACSQADSPYYEQYF. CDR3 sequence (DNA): TGTGCCTGCAGCCAAGCGGACAGTCCGTACTACGAGCAGTACTTC.